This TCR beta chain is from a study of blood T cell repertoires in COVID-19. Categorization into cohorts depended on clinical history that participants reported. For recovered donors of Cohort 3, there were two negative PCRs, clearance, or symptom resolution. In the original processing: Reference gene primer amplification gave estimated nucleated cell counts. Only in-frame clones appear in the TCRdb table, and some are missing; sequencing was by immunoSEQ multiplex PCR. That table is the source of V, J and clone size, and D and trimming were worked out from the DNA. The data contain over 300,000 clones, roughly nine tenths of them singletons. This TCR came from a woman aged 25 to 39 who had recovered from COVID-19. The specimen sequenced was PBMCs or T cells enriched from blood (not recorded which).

The chain's CDR3 is CASSSFRTGGSYEQYF. The CDR3 nucleotides read TGTGCCAGCAGTTCGTTCCGGACAGGGGGCTCCTACGAGCAGTACTTC. This chain uses TRBV6-6 with TRBJ2-7; TRBD1 matches 10 bases. This CDR3 has 16 amino acids. Trimming removed 4 bases from V and 0 bases from J; junction bases left unmatched: 6. Germline V gene data show CDR1 as MNHNY and CDR2 as SVGAGI (reference sequence).